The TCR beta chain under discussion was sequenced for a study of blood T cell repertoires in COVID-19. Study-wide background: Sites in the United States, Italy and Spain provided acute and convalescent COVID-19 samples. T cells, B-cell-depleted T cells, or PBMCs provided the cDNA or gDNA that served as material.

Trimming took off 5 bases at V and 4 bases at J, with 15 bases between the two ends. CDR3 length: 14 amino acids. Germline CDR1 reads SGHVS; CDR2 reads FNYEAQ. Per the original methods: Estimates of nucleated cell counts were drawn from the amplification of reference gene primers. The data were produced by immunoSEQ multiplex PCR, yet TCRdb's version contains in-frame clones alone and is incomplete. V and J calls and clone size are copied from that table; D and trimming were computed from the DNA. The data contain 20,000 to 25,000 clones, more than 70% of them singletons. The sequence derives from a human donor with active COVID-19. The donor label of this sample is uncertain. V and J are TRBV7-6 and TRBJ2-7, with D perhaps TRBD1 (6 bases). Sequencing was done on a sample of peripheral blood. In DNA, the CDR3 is TGTGCCAGCAGCCCTTCGACAGGCGCATACGAGCAGTACTTC. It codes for CASSPSTGAYEQYF.